This T cell receptor beta chain was profiled in a study of blood T cell repertoires in COVID-19. Data came from immunoSEQ multiplex PCR; TCRdb stores just in-frame clones and leaves some out. The sample includes roughly 76,000 clones, around 86% of them seen just once. Sequenced sample: peripheral blood. The TCR comes from a woman at least 80 years old with active or convalescent COVID-19.

The CDR3 region is CSARRTDTQYF. Here the CDR3 DNA reads TGCAGTGCTCGTCGCACAGATACGCAGTATTTT. The V gene is TRBV20-1, the J gene TRBJ2-3; D is ambiguous. This CDR3 has 11 residues. V was cut by 5 bases and J by 1 base, with 4 bases left in between. Germline assignment: CDR1 DFQATT and CDR2 SNEGSKA (reference sequence).